This T cell receptor beta chain was recovered during a study of cytomegalovirus exposure and HLA in healthy donors (dated by TCRdb to the late 2010s). Study-wide context: In an earlier analysis of about 560 of the donors, approximately 260 Gb of sequence data and some 120 million unique TCR beta sequences from roughly 200 million T cells were reported. Approximately 300 gigabases of sequencing data and roughly 81 million unique TCR sequences made up an early release that covered fewer than 650 HLA-typed donors. The genetic ancestry cluster associated with self-reported Caucasian donors included about four fifths of the roughly 400 genotyped donors. The study aimed to test whether signatures of past pathogen exposure could be identified by cataloging public T cell receptors. The study used immunosequencing to profile the T cell repertoires of approximately 650 subjects and linked those repertoires to cytomegalovirus serostatus. Besides the first cohort of roughly 700 subjects, a separate validation cohort made up of roughly 120 different subjects was used. The study combined high-throughput TCR immunosequencing, statistical association of individual TCRs with disease status, and machine learning to predict cytomegalovirus infection status. A later analysis re-examined previously published TCR beta repertoires from about 700 donors and added high-resolution HLA genotyping to investigate patterns of TCR occurrence. In the later analysis, no new phenotypic data were used to find candidate immune exposures; instead, reliance was placed on TCR beta sequences and their occurrence across donors. An earlier analysis of 587 of the donors applied high-throughput TCR beta sequencing to assess whether each TCR beta V gene segment acted as functional or pseudogenic. Alongside the repertoire data, information on donor age, sex, ethnicity and CMV serostatus was compiled. In a later genetic analysis, genome-wide SNP genotypes for about 55% of the roughly 670 donors were used, and that subset was treated as a discovery cohort. Every discovery cohort repertoire had been produced on one sequencing platform. HLA typing included class I and class II loci at four-digit resolution. The number of typed donors differed by locus: about 620-640 for A, B, C, DRB1 and DQB1; approximately 520 for DQA1; around 610 for DPA1; and about 450 for DPB1. A handful of DR-DQ haplotypes were handled as single units for association and clustering because linkage in the cohort was strong. Among some 410 genotyped donors of the cohort, an average of roughly 230,000 unique TCR beta nucleotide sequences was sequenced per donor, of which roughly 17% were non-productive.

The protocol used for the library was the immunoSEQ multiplex PCR assay. A mixture of 60 forward primers for TCR Vbeta segments and 13 reverse primers for TCR Jbeta segments was used in the multiplex PCR. The CDR3 region of rearranged TCR beta genes was amplified from genomic DNA with a multiplex PCR assay. On the Illumina HiSeq System, the amplified TCR beta libraries were sequenced as 87-base-pair reads. The study's processing was this. A later analysis tallied roughly 78 million unique TCR beta chains across the approximately 670 repertoires, and around 10 million of those chains were shared by two or more donors. A nearest-neighbor algorithm error-corrected the raw reads and collapsed the reads into unique sequences, merging closely related sequences to remove PCR and sequencing errors. V, D and J gene segments were assigned by aligning CDR3 sequences to IMGT reference sequences. For a sequence to be retained, a match of at least six nucleotides to both a V gene segment and a J gene segment was required. Rearrangements were called productive when the CDR3 lacked stop codons and stayed in frame with V and J; all others were non-productive. CDR3 was defined according to IMGT convention as the region running from the second conserved V-encoded cysteine to the conserved J-encoded phenylalanine. Sequences without an unambiguous match to a single V gene segment were excluded from the earlier analysis of 450 to 650 of the donors. In an earlier analysis of 587 of the donors, V segments were called functional above 56.7% productive rearrangements and were called segregating when the between-donor standard deviation exceeded 5%. A statistical classification framework was built for diagnosing cytomegalovirus status from the catalog of TCR beta chain sequences. In a later analysis, TCR nucleotide sequences were compared against IMGT/GENE-DB human TR gene sequences so that V and J genes could be assigned. In a later analysis, CDR3 sequences and most-parsimonious VDJ recombination scenarios were assigned using the TCRdist pipeline. In a later analysis, each TCR beta chain was defined by its CDR3 amino acid sequence together with its V-gene family, and reads lacking a unique V-gene family were excluded. A later analysis removed 592 highly shared, low-generation-probability nucleotide sequences to deal with suspected cross-contamination and a sequencing artifact. In a later analysis, a clonal expansion index was calculated for each public chain from normalized within-repertoire ranks of inferred template counts. Generation probabilities in a later analysis came from a VDJ recombination model fitted to out-of-frame rearrangements, and those results were checked against IGoR. In a later analysis, hypergeometric tests were used to score TCR-TCR, TCR-HLA and TCR-CMV co-occurrence, with a repertoire-size bias correction applied to TCR pairs. In a later analysis, false discovery rates were estimated by permuting HLA or CMV assignments 20 times. A later analysis grouped co-occurring TCRs with DBSCAN, adding TCRdist sequence similarity when clustering within HLA-allele-positive subsets. Co-occurrence clustering excluded repertoires with fewer than 30,000 or more than 120,000 public chains, plus five with anomalous nucleotide sharing. In its TCRdb copy, this immuneACCESS table keeps in-frame sequences only and misses some clones. Where compared with another copy, unresolved V genes explain less than half of these, and the others have no known cause. V and J calls and clone size come straight from that table; D and trimming were deduced from the DNA. Recorded for this sample are more than 95,000 clones; around four fifths of them occurred a single time. The ten largest clones add up to roughly 20% of the sample.

Results the study describes overall, beyond this receptor: In the study, some 180 TCR beta chains were listed as associated with cytomegalovirus. In both the original and validation cohorts, the classifier was reported to diagnose cytomegalovirus status with high specificity and sensitivity. The earlier analysis of approximately 540 of the donors excluded approximately 17 rarely observed V segments, including chromosome 9 orphons, because counts were too low. In a later analysis, 15,000 to 20,000 TCR beta sequences were associated with specific HLA alleles at a false discovery rate of 0.05. Correlated functional status among segregating V segments might reflect linkage disequilibrium, but an unknown experimental factor could not be ruled out. In a later genetic analysis, a missense DCLRE1C variant was associated with V-gene and J-gene trimming of TCR beta chains, and the association was replicated in an independent cohort. When HLA alleles, especially DR and DQ, strongly co-occurred, attributing TCR associations to individual alleles was difficult. Because HLA typing was unavailable for some donors at each locus, only the typed subset was used in association tests. Most TCR sequences were observed very rarely across donors, whereas some public TCRs were present in many individuals. This cohort had only TCR beta chains sequenced, and the lack of alpha or paired-chain data limited which features could be detected. In a later analysis, HLA-associated TCR beta chains showed more clonal expansion and lower generation probabilities than non-associated chains that were equally common. According to a later analysis, most CMV-associated TCR beta chains appeared to be HLA-restricted, and the HLA associations seemed to be driven largely by CMV exposure. A few of the identified cytomegalovirus-associated TCR beta chains were confirmed in vitro to be specific for cytomegalovirus antigens. Some IMGT-functional V segments, including TRBV6-2 and TRBV6-3, could not be told apart with the 87-base-pair reads, so those segments were excluded. A later genetic analysis reported fewer N-insertions in productive TCRs among donors in an Asian-associated ancestry cluster than the roughly 700-donor mean. In a later analysis, TCR association rates were found to vary across HLA loci, with the most associated TCRs seen for DRB1 alleles and the fewest for HLA-C alleles. Several of the top co-occurrence clusters appeared to be linked to parvovirus B19, influenza, CMV and Epstein-Barr virus, according to a later analysis. A cluster of highly shared sequence variants was judged likely to be a technical artifact of the sequencing pipeline. A further reported finding was that TCR beta sequences accurately predicted the HLA-A and HLA-B alleles for most subjects in the first cohort. It was suggested by the authors that the approach could potentially be generalized to other disease states and immunological phenotypes. Sequencing depth was assumed to be roughly uniform across donors in the presence/absence analyses, though that assumption may not hold. CMV serostatus was the only immune exposure information available for the cohort. An earlier analysis of approximately 540 of the donors showed that most TCR beta V segments appeared in productive rearrangements either about 90% or about 30% of the time, which broadly matched IMGT annotations.

Taken from cysteine to phenylalanine, the CDR3 has 15 residues. CDR3 DNA is the only sequence kept; it has 45 bases, read in frame from the first base. V is cut back by 0 bases and J by 9 bases, with 4 bases in the junction unmatched. From the germline V gene, CDR1 is ENHRY and CDR2 is SYGVKD. Worth noting for this clone: This receptor's antigen is unknown. It has no much larger one-base neighbor in the sample; base qualities were not kept.

In total, 500 to 700 healthy bone marrow donors made up the cohort. At the time of sampling, every cohort member was nominally healthy, though immune exposures that went unrecorded were likely present. The donor tested CMV seropositive, placing the donor among the roughly 300 seropositive members of the cohort. A peripheral blood sample was collected from each donor, and TCR beta sequencing was performed on peripheral blood mononuclear cells. Genomic DNA extraction from the blood cell samples was performed with the Qiagen DNeasy Blood Extraction Kit. The sample comprised PBMCs. The chain couples TRBV10-3 to TRBJ2-1; 11 middle bases align to TRBD2. The sequence derives from a young man in good health and CMV-seropositive. The encoded CDR3 is CAISESGTSGSEQFF. DNA sequence: TGTGCCATCAGTGAGTCAGGGACTAGCGGTAGTGAGCAGTTCTTC.